A selection of T cell receptor beta chains follows, all from one sample in a study of T cells in Graves' hyperthyroidism and ophthalmopathy. TCRdb ran MiXCR on the multiplex PCR reads and lists one entry per CDR3 protein. Among more than 500,000 distinct CDR3 sequences, around 15% were seen once, and the ten largest hold 3.5% to 4%. Sequencing was carried out using blood. These receptors were collected from a woman aged 25 to 39 with Graves' hyperthyroidism. CDR3s include the opening cysteine and the closing phenylalanine or tryptophan. D genes are given only for firm matches. Clone size is not always given. Where it is, it says once, few, many or a class for expanded clones.

j_call v_call clone_size cdr3_length d_call cdr3_aa cdr3_nt
TRBJ1-5 TRBV30 many 14 - CAWSVLGGNQPQHF TGTGCCTGGAGTGTACTGGGGGGGAATCAGCCCCAGCATTTT
TRBJ2-6 TRBV20-1 - 14 - CSAGSGSGANVLTF TGCAGTGCTGGGAGTGGCTCTGGGGCCAACGTCCTGACTTTC
TRBJ2-2 TRBV9 - 16 - CASSVDRGWNTGELFF TGTGCCAGCAGCGTGGATCGGGGGTGGAACACCGGGGAGCTGTTTTTT
TRBJ1-5 TRBV7-2 many 15 TRBD1 CASSLDRGISQPQHF TGTGCCAGCAGCTTAGACAGGGGTATCAGTCAGCCCCAGCATTTT
TRBJ2-1 TRBV5-1 few 16 - CASSPWQLASGNEQFF TGCGCCAGCAGCCCCTGGCAACTAGCAAGCGGAAATGAGCAGTTCTTC
TRBJ2-1 TRBV28 many 17 TRBD2 CASSSWTSGRNEYEQFF TGTGCCAGCAGTTCCTGGACTAGCGGGAGGAACGAGTATGAGCAGTTCTTC
TRBJ2-7 TRBV7-2 many 18 - CASSLVEIRRGSFYEQYF TGTGCCAGCAGCTTAGTAGAAATCCGTCGGGGGTCCTTTTACGAGCAGTACTTC
TRBJ2-3 TRBV5-1 few 16 - CASSLAPSGGTDTQYF TGCGCCAGCAGCTTGGCCCCGTCAGGGGGCACAGATACGCAGTATTTT
TRBJ2-7 TRBV9 few 15 - CASSVGSTGSYEQYF TGTGCCAGCAGCGTAGGCAGTACAGGGTCCTACGAGCAGTACTTC
TRBJ2-1 TRBV7-3 - 16 - CASSLRSTMEYNEQFF TGTGCCAGCAGCTTAAGGTCGACTATGGAGTACAATGAGCAGTTCTTC
TRBJ2-7 TRBV13 many 16 TRBD2 CASSFASGRGSYEQYF TGTGCCAGCAGCTTCGCTAGCGGGAGAGGTTCCTACGAGCAGTACTTC
TRBJ1-1 TRBV13 - 12 - CASSLGRGGAFF TGTGCCAGCAGCTTAGGCCGGGGAGGAGCTTTCTTT
TRBJ2-1 TRBV5-6 many 15 TRBD2 CASSYGLARNNEQFF TGTGCCAGCAGTTATGGACTAGCGAGAAACAATGAGCAGTTCTTC
TRBJ2-3 TRBV10-3 many 13 - CAISFASTDTQYF TGTGCCATCAGTTTTGCCAGCACAGATACGCAGTATTTT
TRBJ1-5 TRBV28 many 14 - CAGARGGGNQPQHF TGTGCCGGGGCCAGGGGAGGGGGCAATCAGCCCCAGCATTTT
TRBJ1-5 TRBV7-9 many 14 - CASSLDSSNQPQHF TGTGCCAGCAGCCTCGACAGCTCCAATCAGCCCCAGCATTTT
TRBJ1-2 TRBV3-1 - 15 TRBD1 CASSQARQGRDGYTF TGTGCCAGCAGCCAGGCAAGACAGGGGCGTGACGGCTACACCTTC
TRBJ2-7 TRBV20-1 many 17 - CSAWDKLSAGGVYEQYF TGCAGTGCTTGGGACAAGTTAAGCGCCGGAGGGGTCTACGAGCAGTACTTC
TRBJ1-6 TRBV9 few 17 TRBD1 CASSPRSGQGANWALHF TGTGCCAGCAGCCCTCGATCGGGACAGGGGGCAAATTGGGCCCTCCACTTT
TRBJ2-4 TRBV7-2 few 19 TRBD2 CASSLAATSGSLAKNIQYF TGTGCCAGCAGCTTAGCGGCGACTAGCGGGAGTCTGGCCAAAAACATTCAGTACTTC
TRBJ2-7 TRBV7-2 many 12 - CASSPSNYEQYF TGTGCCAGCAGCCCTAGTAATTACGAGCAGTACTTC
TRBJ1-1 TRBV30 many 13 - CAWSPLANTEAFF TGTGCCTGGAGCCCCCTGGCGAACACTGAAGCTTTCTTT
TRBJ2-1 TRBV29-1 - 16 TRBD2 CSVELAGGKWRNEQFF TGCAGCGTTGAACTGGCGGGGGGGAAGTGGCGCAATGAGCAGTTCTTC
TRBJ2-2 TRBV7-8 - 17 - CASSLLGESTNTGELFF TGTGCCAGCAGCCTCCTCGGGGAATCAACGAACACCGGGGAGCTGTTTTTT
TRBJ1-6 TRBV5-1 - 15 TRBD1 CASSFRGQGNSPLHF TGCGCCAGCAGCTTCCGGGGACAGGGGAATTCACCCCTCCACTTT
TRBJ1-2 TRBV28 many 16 - CASSLVGIGEGYGYTF TGTGCCAGCAGTTTAGTAGGAATTGGGGAAGGGTATGGCTACACCTTC
TRBJ2-6 TRBV6-2/TRBV6-3 - 16 TRBD2 CASTGLGSSGANVLTF TGTGCCAGCACGGGACTAGGCAGCTCTGGGGCCAACGTCCTGACTTTC
TRBJ1-1 TRBV11-2 many 17 - CASSFWGLLLGATEAFF TGTGCCAGCAGCTTCTGGGGGTTGCTCCTAGGTGCCACTGAAGCTTTCTTT
TRBJ2-3 TRBV29-1 - 15 TRBD2 CSGGLAGGTTDTQYF TGCAGCGGCGGACTAGCGGGGGGAACCACAGATACGCAGTATTTT
TRBJ2-1 TRBV30 few 14 - CAWSVLTQGNEQFF TGTGCCTGGAGTGTTCTCACCCAAGGCAATGAGCAGTTCTTC
TRBJ2-4 TRBV2 many 18 TRBD1 CASSEGQGLLLAKNIQYF TGTGCCAGCAGTGAGGGACAGGGACTACTACTAGCCAAAAACATTCAGTACTTC
TRBJ2-5 TRBV9 few 14 - CASSVGGYQETQYF TGTGCCAGCAGCGTAGGGGGGTACCAAGAGACCCAGTACTTC
TRBJ2-2 TRBV6-1 - 15 TRBD1 CASTGRQGYTGELFF TGTGCCAGCACCGGAAGACAGGGATACACCGGGGAGCTGTTTTTT
TRBJ2-7 TRBV14 - 15 - CASSLRGAAAYEQYF TGTGCCAGCAGCCTCCGGGGGGCGGCAGCCTACGAGCAGTACTTC
TRBJ1-1 TRBV4-1 - 16 - CASSSREKFVDTEAFF TGCGCCAGCAGTTCCAGGGAAAAGTTCGTAGACACTGAAGCTTTCTTT
TRBJ2-3 TRBV5-1 many 15 TRBD2 CASSSGLASTDTQYF TGCGCCAGCAGCTCCGGACTAGCGAGCACAGATACGCAGTATTTT
TRBJ1-2 TRBV27 - 15 - CASSLRPVGVDGYTF TGTGCCAGCAGTTTAAGGCCGGTAGGAGTGGATGGCTACACCTTC
TRBJ1-1 TRBV27 many 13 - CASRPAGGTEAFF TGTGCCAGCAGGCCAGCGGGGGGCACTGAAGCTTTCTTT